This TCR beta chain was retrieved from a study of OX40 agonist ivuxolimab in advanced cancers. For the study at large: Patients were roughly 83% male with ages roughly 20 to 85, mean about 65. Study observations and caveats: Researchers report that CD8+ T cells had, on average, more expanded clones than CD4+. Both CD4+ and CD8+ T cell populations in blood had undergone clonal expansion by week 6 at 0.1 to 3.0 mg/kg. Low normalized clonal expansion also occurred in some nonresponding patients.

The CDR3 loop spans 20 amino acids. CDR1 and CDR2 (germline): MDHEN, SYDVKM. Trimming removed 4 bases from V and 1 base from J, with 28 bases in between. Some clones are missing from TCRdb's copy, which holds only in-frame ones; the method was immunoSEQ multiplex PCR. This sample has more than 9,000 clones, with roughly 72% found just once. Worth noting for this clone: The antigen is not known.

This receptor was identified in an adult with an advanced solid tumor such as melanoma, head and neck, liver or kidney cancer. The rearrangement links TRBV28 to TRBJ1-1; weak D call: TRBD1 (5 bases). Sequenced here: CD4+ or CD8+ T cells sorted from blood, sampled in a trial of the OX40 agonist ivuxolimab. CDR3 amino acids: CASSSFVHRGMEGPNTEAFF. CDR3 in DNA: TGTGCCAGCAGTTCCTTTGTTCACCGGGGTATGGAGGGGCCGAACACTGAAGCTTTCTTT.